This T cell receptor beta chain derives from a study of cytomegalovirus exposure and HLA in healthy donors (dated by TCRdb to about 2017). Study-level background: An earlier analysis of about 560 of the donors reported approximately 280 Gb of sequence data and 90 million to 120 million unique TCR beta sequences obtained from about 170 million T cells. Roughly 300 gigabases of sequencing data and tens of millions of unique TCR sequences were included in an early release covering roughly 700 HLA-typed donors. Of the roughly 400 genotyped donors, roughly 76% were placed in the genetic ancestry cluster associated with self-reported Caucasian donors. The study aimed to test whether signatures of past pathogen exposure could be identified by cataloging public T cell receptors. The study profiled the T cell repertoires of about 720 subjects by immunosequencing and related them to cytomegalovirus serostatus. Besides the first cohort of about 730 subjects, a separate validation cohort made up of some 110 different subjects was used. To predict cytomegalovirus infection status, the study brought together high-throughput TCR immunosequencing, statistical association of individual TCRs with disease status, and machine learning. To study patterns of TCR occurrence, a later analysis re-analyzed previously published TCR beta repertoires from under 750 donors and added high-resolution HLA genotyping. In the later analysis, no new phenotypic data were used to find candidate immune exposures; instead, reliance was placed on TCR beta sequences and their occurrence across donors. To decide whether each TCR beta V gene segment behaved as functional or pseudogenic, an earlier analysis of some 600 of the donors relied on high-throughput TCR beta sequencing. Donor age, sex, ethnicity and CMV serostatus were compiled alongside the repertoire data. A later genetic analysis took genome-wide SNP genotypes for about 55% of the 666 donors and used that subset as a discovery cohort. Every discovery cohort repertoire had been produced on one sequencing platform. Both class I and class II loci were covered by HLA typing, at four-digit resolution. The number of donors typed differed by locus, with about 629-640 for A, B, C, DRB1 and DQB1, approximately 500 for DQA1, nearly 610 for DPA1, and around 430 for DPB1. Several DR-DQ haplotypes were handled as single units for association and clustering, since linkage in the cohort was strong. On average, over 200,000 unique TCR beta nucleotide sequences were sequenced per donor among about 400 genotyped donors of the cohort, with 15% to 20% of those sequences being non-productive.

The germline V gene encodes CDR1 SGHNT and CDR2 YENEEA. The CDR3 contains 14 residues, cysteine and phenylalanine counted. Here the CDR3 DNA is all that survives: 42 bases in frame from base 1. V is pruned by 5 bases and J by 8 bases, leaving 6 bases of the junction without a gene match. Study-wide conclusions, independent of this receptor: The only immune exposure information available for the cohort was CMV serostatus. An earlier analysis of approximately 530 of the donors showed that most TCR beta V segments appeared in productive rearrangements either about 90% or about 30% of the time, which broadly matched IMGT annotations. When HLA alleles, especially DR and DQ, strongly co-occurred, attributing TCR associations to individual alleles was difficult. Because counts were too low, about 15 rarely observed V segments, including chromosome 9 orphons, were left out of the earlier analysis of some 640 of the donors. Because the 87-base-pair reads could not distinguish some IMGT-functional V segments, including TRBV6-2 and TRBV6-3, those segments were excluded. The study listed approximately 150 TCR beta chains as associated with cytomegalovirus. A further reported finding was that TCR beta sequences accurately predicted the HLA-A and HLA-B alleles for most subjects in the first cohort. The presence/absence analyses assumed that sequencing depth was roughly uniform across donors, and that assumption may not be true. In both the original and validation cohorts, the classifier was reported to diagnose cytomegalovirus status with high specificity and sensitivity. In a later analysis, some 17,000 TCR beta sequences were associated with specific HLA alleles at a false discovery rate of 0.05. According to a later analysis, parvovirus B19, influenza, CMV and Epstein-Barr virus appeared linked to several top co-occurrence clusters. Because some donors lacked HLA typing at each locus, the association tests relied only on the typed subset. According to a later genetic analysis, donors in an Asian-associated ancestry cluster had fewer N-insertions in productive TCRs than the approximately 650-donor mean. In a later analysis, HLA-associated TCR beta chains showed more clonal expansion and lower generation probabilities than non-associated chains that were equally common. According to the authors, the approach could potentially be generalized to other disease states and immunological phenotypes. This cohort had only TCR beta chains sequenced, and the lack of alpha or paired-chain data limited which features could be detected. Correlated functional status among segregating V segments might reflect linkage disequilibrium, but an unknown experimental factor could not be ruled out. According to a later analysis, most CMV-associated TCR beta chains appeared to be HLA-restricted, and the HLA associations seemed to be driven largely by CMV exposure. In vitro tests confirmed that three of the cytomegalovirus-associated TCR beta chains recognize cytomegalovirus antigens. According to a later analysis, TCR association rates differed among HLA loci, with DRB1 alleles showing the most associated TCRs and HLA-C alleles showing the fewest. V-gene and J-gene trimming of TCR beta chains was associated with a missense DCLRE1C variant in a later genetic analysis, and the association was replicated in an independent cohort. Most TCR sequences were seen in very few donors, while some public TCRs were found in many individuals. The sequencing pipeline was judged likely to have produced a cluster of highly shared sequence variants as a technical artifact.

The cohort consisted of 666 healthy bone marrow donors. At the time of sampling, every cohort member was nominally healthy, though immune exposures that went unrecorded were likely present. The donor tested CMV seronegative and was one of the 352 seronegative cohort members. Each donor provided a peripheral blood sample, and peripheral blood mononuclear cells were used for TCR beta sequencing. Genomic DNA was extracted from the blood cell samples with the Qiagen DNeasy Blood Extraction Kit. Remarks on this clone: It has no known antigen specificity. No base-level quality is on record; no much larger clone is a single base apart.

Receptors were amplified or captured by the immunoSEQ multiplex PCR assay. For the multiplex PCR, a mixture combining 60 forward primers for TCR Vbeta segments and 13 reverse primers for TCR Jbeta segments was used. The CDR3 region of rearranged TCR beta genes was amplified from genomic DNA by a multiplex PCR assay. Amplified TCR beta libraries were sequenced as 87-base-pair reads on the Illumina HiSeq System. Processing in the source paper ran as follows. A later analysis tallied around 87 million unique TCR beta chains across the 700 or so repertoires, and about 12 million of those chains were shared by two or more donors. A nearest-neighbor algorithm error-corrected the raw reads and collapsed the reads into unique sequences, merging closely related sequences to remove PCR and sequencing errors. CDR3 sequences were aligned to IMGT reference sequences to assign V, D and J gene segments. For a sequence to be retained, a match of at least six nucleotides to both a V gene segment and a J gene segment was required. Rearrangements were classified as productive when the CDR3 lacked stop codons and remained in frame with V and J, and all other rearrangements were classified as non-productive. CDR3 was defined according to IMGT convention as the region running from the second conserved V-encoded cysteine to the conserved J-encoded phenylalanine. The earlier analysis of 550 to 650 of the donors excluded any sequence lacking an unambiguous match to a single V gene segment. An earlier analysis of a few hundred of the donors called V segments functional above 56.7% productive rearrangements and segregating when the between-donor standard deviation exceeded 5%. A statistical classification framework was developed to diagnose cytomegalovirus status using the catalog of TCR beta chain sequences. In a later analysis, TCR nucleotide sequences were compared against IMGT/GENE-DB human TR gene sequences so that V and J genes could be assigned. A later analysis assigned CDR3 sequences and most-parsimonious VDJ recombination scenarios with the TCRdist pipeline. In a later analysis, each TCR beta chain was defined by its CDR3 amino acid sequence together with its V-gene family, and reads lacking a unique V-gene family were excluded. To address suspected cross-contamination and a sequencing artifact, a later analysis removed under 600 highly shared, low-generation-probability nucleotide sequences. In a later analysis, a clonal expansion index was calculated for each public chain from normalized within-repertoire ranks of inferred template counts. Generation probabilities in a later analysis came from a VDJ recombination model fitted to out-of-frame rearrangements, and those results were checked against IGoR. In a later analysis, TCR-TCR, TCR-HLA and TCR-CMV co-occurrence was scored with hypergeometric tests, and a repertoire-size bias correction was applied to TCR pairs. A later analysis estimated false discovery rates by permuting HLA or CMV assignments 20 times. In a later analysis, co-occurring TCRs were grouped using DBSCAN, and TCRdist sequence similarity was added for clustering within HLA-allele-positive subsets. Repertoires with fewer than 30,000 or more than 120,000 public chains, plus five repertoires with anomalous nucleotide sharing, were excluded from co-occurrence clustering. Here the immuneACCESS table is served through TCRdb, limited to in-frame sequences with V and J called. Missing clones are a known gap in these copies; in checked studies unresolved V genes cover under half, and the rest lacks a known reason. That table gives V, J and clone size, and the DNA gave D and trimming. This sample gives tens of thousands of clones in total; almost 75% of them show up just once. The ten largest clones represent 4.5% to 5.5% of the sample.

Sequenced input: PBMCs. The TCR originated in a man aged 50 to 59 in good health and CMV-seronegative. Rearrangement joined TRBV11-3 to TRBJ2-2; 9 junctional bases match TRBD1. The CDR3 is CASSGDRAGGELFF. The DNA is TGTGCCAGCAGCGGGGACAGGGCGGGGGGGGAGCTGTTTTTT.